Following are 27 T cell receptor beta chains from one sample sequenced in a study of blood T cell repertoires in COVID-19. Libraries were prepared by immunoSEQ multiplex PCR; TCRdb keeps only in-frame clonotypes and omits some of them. The data show roughly 140,000 clones, around 90% seen once. Sequenced sample: peripheral blood. The receptors were sampled from a woman in her fifties or sixties with active or convalescent COVID-19.

This sequence joins TRBV7-8 and TRBJ2-5; D may be TRBD2 (7 bases). Germline V gives CDR1 SGHVS, CDR2 FQNEAQ. The V gene lost 1 base and the J gene lost 5 bases, with 14 bases spanning the gap. The CDR3 covers 15 residues. The CDR3, as DNA: TGTGCCAGCAGCTTAGATTGGGGGGGGCTGGAGACCCAGTACTTC. Residues: CASSLDWGGLETQYF.

The CDR3 loop reads CASSQDLAGANYGYTF. The DNA of the CDR3 is TGTGCCAGCAGCCAAGATCTGGCAGGTGCTAACTATGGCTACACCTTC. The chain combines TRBV14 with TRBJ1-2, with D unclear. This CDR3 is 16 amino acids long. Trimming removed 0 bases from V and 0 bases from J, with 11 bases in between. The germline gives CDR1 SGHDN, CDR2 FVKESK.

The chain links TRBV7-2 to TRBJ2-1, with D possibly matching TRBD2 (5 bases). The CDR3 contains 14 residues. CDR1 is SGHTA and CDR2 is FQGNSA in the germline V gene. The V and J ends lost 6 bases and 4 bases respectively, with 13 bases between them. The CDR3 DNA reads TGTGCCAGCAGTCTCGAGACGGGGTACAATGAGCAGTTCTTC. It translates to CASSLETGYNEQFF. Supplemented by reference TRBV7-2 and TRBJ2-1, the full variable domain reads GAGVSQSPSNKVTEKGKDVELRCDPISGHTALYWYRQSLGQGLEFLIYFQGNSAPDKSGLPSDRFSAERTGGSVSTLTIQRTQQEDSAVYLCASSLETGYNEQFFGPGTRLTVL.

J is TRBJ1-1 and V is TRBV10-3; no clear D. Germline lookup yields CDR1 ENHRY and CDR2 SYGVKD. The length of the CDR3 is 14 residues. V was trimmed by 0 bases and J by 3 bases, leaving 8 bases between them. The CDR3 region is CAISESPGYTEAFF. CDR3 DNA sequence: TGTGCCATCAGTGAGTCGCCAGGTTACACTGAAGCTTTCTTT.

This clone was seen just once. The chain combines TRBV9 with TRBJ2-3; TRBD2 aligns across 9 bases. J gave up 2 bases and V 0 bases, and 1 base lay outside the gene matches. CDR1 and CDR2 (germline): SGDLS, YYNGEE. The length of the CDR3 is 15 residues. CDR3: CASSVVAGDTDTQYF. In nucleotides, the CDR3 is TGTGCCAGCAGCGTAGTAGCGGGGGACACAGATACGCAGTATTTT.

V gene TRBV19 combines with J gene TRBJ1-6; D unclear. The germline CDR1 and CDR2 sequences are LNHDA and SQIVND (reference sequence). The CDR3 has 14 residues. The ends were cut back, 6 bases at V and 1 base at J, with 7 bases in the middle. The CDR3 is CASRRDSYNSPLHF. The CDR3 DNA reads TGTGCCAGTAGGCGGGATTCCTATAATTCACCCCTCCACTTT.

The gene calls are TRBV6-2 or TRBV6-3 and TRBJ1-1, with D tentatively TRBD1 (5 bases). The CDR3 runs 15 residues. V lost 5 bases, J lost 6 bases, and 19 bases lay in between. In germline, CDR1 is MNHEY, CDR2 SVGEGT. CDR3: CASSPSRGQGSEAFF. CDR3 sequence (DNA): TGTGCCAGCAGTCCGTCTAGGGGTCAAGGTTCTGAAGCTTTCTTT.

This clone occurred once. The rearrangement uses TRBV27 and TRBJ1-1; D is perhaps TRBD1 (5 bases). V lost 2 bases, J lost 9 bases, and 10 bases lay in between. The length of the CDR3 is 12 residues. CDR1 is MNHEY, CDR2 SMNVEV, per germline (reference sequence). The CDR3 loop reads CASSLAQGQAFF. The CDR3 region has the DNA TGTGCCAGCAGTTTAGCCCAGGGTCAAGCTTTCTTT.

The chain has TRBV19 and TRBJ2-1, with D tentatively TRBD2 (5 bases). Deletions cut 7 bases from V and 11 bases from J, with 12 bases between. Germline V CDR1 and CDR2: LNHDA, SQIVND (reference sequence). The CDR3 has 11 residues. In DNA form, the CDR3 reads TGTGCCAGTATCAAGGACGGGAAGCAGTTCTTC. Amino acid sequence: CASIKDGKQFF.

Points on this clone: Germline is not matched at one junction end, which may reflect a read error. The chain recombines TRBV4-1 with TRBJ1-5; D possibly corresponds to TRBD1 (5 bases). There are 17 residues in the CDR3. From germline, CDR1 is MGHRA and CDR2 YSYEKL. The CDR3: CASSQDFSGGLNRPQHF. The CDR3 nucleotides are TGCGCCAGCAGCCAAGATTTTTCGGGGGGATTGAATCGGCCCCAGCATTTT.

This clone showed up just a few times. The chain employs TRBV5-6 and TRBJ2-1; 8 bases map to TRBD2. Germline V gene lookup returns CDR1 SGHDT and CDR2 YYEEEE. The CDR3 consists of 18 residues. With 3 bases clipped from V and 10 bases from J, the junction kept 21 bases outside the gene matches. This CDR3 reads CASSSRGVAGSFGGEQFF. The CDR3 region has the DNA TGTGCCAGCAGCTCCCGAGGGGTAGCGGGAAGCTTCGGGGGGGAGCAGTTCTTC.

J is TRBJ1-2 and V is TRBV7-2; no clear D. CDR3 length equals 13 residues. The germline V gene has CDR1 SGHTA and CDR2 FQGNSA. V shed 5 bases and J shed 4 bases, with 11 bases lying between them. In nucleotides, the CDR3 is TGTGCCAGCAGCAAAGGAGGATCCTATGGCTACACCTTC. Its translation is CASSKGGSYGYTF.

This chain uses TRBV6-5 with TRBJ2-7; D might be TRBD2 (6 bases). CDR3 length: 14 residues. Trimming took 5 bases from V and 2 from J, leaving 13 bases between them. The V gene's germline CDR1 is MNHEY and CDR2 SVGAGI. The CDR3 bases are TGTGCCAGCAGTACACGACGGGGGACCTACGAGCAGTACTTC. Protein: CASSTRRGTYEQYF.

This clone was recorded only once. The chain carries TRBV15 and TRBJ1-1; D call uncertain. The CDR3 contains 14 residues. From germline, CDR1 is LNHNV and CDR2 YYDKDF (reference sequence). V was trimmed by 4 bases and J by 4 bases, leaving 13 bases between them. This CDR3 is CATSTGRRSTEAFF. The CDR3 DNA reads as TGTGCCACCAGCACAGGTCGGCGTTCCACTGAAGCTTTCTTT. Full variable domain (remainder filled in from reference TRBV15 and TRBJ1-1): DAMVIQNPRYQVTQFGKPVTLSCSQTLNHNVMYWYQQKSSQAPKLLFHYYDKDFNNEADTPDNFQSRRPNTSFCFLDIRSPGLGDTAMYLCATSTGRRSTEAFFGQGTRLTVV.

This clone was seen only a few times. This sequence joins TRBV9 and TRBJ1-1, with D perhaps TRBD1 (6 bases). The length of the CDR3 is 14 residues. Germline lookup yields CDR1 SGDLS and CDR2 YYNGEE. Trimming removed 0 bases from V and 5 bases from J, with 11 bases in between. The CDR3 DNA reads as TGTGCCAGCAGCGTAGCAGGGGCAGGGACTGAAGCTTTCTTT. This encodes CASSVAGAGTEAFF.

The rearrangement links TRBV4-1 to TRBJ1-2, with 8 bases identical to TRBD1. This CDR3 spans 13 amino acids. Per germline, CDR1 MGHRA and CDR2 YSYEKL. V was clipped by 8 bases and J by 4 bases; unmatched bases: 6. The CDR3 region has the DNA TGCGCCAGCGGACAGGGTGGTGGCTATGGCTACACCTTC. It encodes CASGQGGGYGYTF.

The chain couples TRBV10-3 to TRBJ1-5, with a tentative D call TRBD1 (5 bases). Germline V CDR1 and CDR2: ENHRY, SYGVKD. V was trimmed by 3 bases and J by 4 bases, leaving 10 bases between them. CDR3 size: 14 residues. CDR3 coding DNA: TGTGCCATCAGTGATCCGGGGGGGAATCAGCCCCAGCATTTT. Its protein product is CAISDPGGNQPQHF.

V gene TRBV3-1 (or the pseudogene TRBV3-2) combines with J gene TRBJ2-3, with D perhaps TRBD2 (6 bases). The CDR3 is 23 residues long. V shed 0 bases and J shed 1 base, with 32 bases lying between them. Germline V lookup: CDR1 LGHDT, CDR2 YNNKEL (reference sequence). This CDR3 is CASSQDGWLQPGLRSRCTDTQYF. The CDR3 region has the DNA TGTGCCAGCAGCCAAGATGGATGGCTCCAACCGGGACTTCGCTCCCGATGCACAGATACGCAGTATTTT.

This rearrangement joins TRBV20-1 to TRBJ2-5, with 7 bases fitting TRBD2. The V gene end was trimmed by 3 bases and the J gene end by 5 bases; junction bases not matched to a gene: 9. This CDR3 contains 14 residues. The germline CDR1 and CDR2 sequences are DFQATT and SNEGSKA (reference sequence). CDR3 residues: CSASPGLGVETQYF. CDR3 coding DNA: TGCAGTGCTAGTCCCGGACTAGGGGTGGAGACCCAGTACTTC.

The chain carries TRBV10-3 and TRBJ2-7; no reliable D call. With 7 bases removed from V and 3 bases from J, the gap between germline ends came to 13 bases. Germline V gene data show CDR1 as ENHRY and CDR2 as SYGVKD. The CDR3 runs 13 residues. The chain's CDR3 is CAITSTSNYEQYF. CDR3 nucleotides: TGTGCCATCACGTCGACAAGTAACTACGAGCAGTACTTC.

The chain uses TRBV4-3 and TRBJ2-3; 12 bases are shared with TRBD2. Trimming removed 0 bases from V and 1 base from J; junction bases left unmatched: 8. Germline values: CDR1 LGHNA, CDR2 YSLEER. The CDR3 loop spans 19 amino acids. The CDR3 here is CASSQELAGGLMGTDTQYF. As DNA, the CDR3 is TGCGCCAGCAGCCAAGAACTAGCGGGGGGCCTTATGGGCACAGATACGCAGTATTTT.

The chain is built from TRBV9 and TRBJ2-1, with D maybe TRBD1 (7 bases). V lost 4 bases to trimming and J lost 2 bases, with 10 bases between them. Germline CDR1 reads SGDLS; CDR2 reads YYNGEE. The length of the CDR3 is 14 residues. The CDR3 DNA reads as TGTGCCAGCAGCCAGGGGGGCGCCTACAATGAGCAGTTCTTC. Its protein is CASSQGGAYNEQFF.

The chain employs TRBV5-1 and TRBJ2-1, with a weak D call TRBD1 (5 bases). Germline V gives CDR1 SGHRS, CDR2 YFSETQ. Trimming took 4 bases from V and 5 from J, leaving 10 bases between them. This CDR3 is 13 amino acids long. The CDR3 nucleotides are TGCGCCAGCAGCCCGGCGACAGACAATGAGCAGTTCTTC. Amino acid sequence: CASSPATDNEQFF. Supplemented by reference TRBV5-1 and TRBJ2-1, the full variable domain reads KAGVTQTPRYLIKTRGQQVTLSCSPISGHRSVSWYQQTPGQGLQFLFEYFSETQRNKGNFPGRFSGRQFSNSRSEMNVSTLELGDSALYLCASSPATDNEQFFGPGTRLTVL.

The chain couples TRBV12-3 or TRBV12-4 to TRBJ1-2, with 8 positions matching TRBD1. V dropped 5 bases and J dropped 8; count of bases not matched to a gene: 1. The CDR3 is 11 residues long. CDR3 bases: TGTGCCAGCAGTGACAGGGGCGGCTACACCTTC. Translated, it gives CASSDRGGYTF.

The V and J genes are TRBV27 and TRBJ1-4; 9 nucleotides align to TRBD1. J was trimmed by 3 bases and V by 5 bases; bases with no gene match: 4. This CDR3 spans 15 amino acids. Germline loops: CDR1 MNHEY, CDR2 SMNVEV (reference sequence). CDR3 in amino acids: CASSAQGAANEKLFF. The CDR3 DNA reads TGTGCCAGCAGTGCACAGGGGGCAGCTAATGAAAAACTGTTTTTT.

The chain has TRBV5-6 and TRBJ2-7; TRBD1 is a possible D gene (6 bases). The germline V gene has CDR1 SGHDT and CDR2 YYEEEE. This CDR3 comprises 14 residues. V was clipped by 2 bases and J by 4 bases, with 13 bases between them. CDR3 residues: CASSLYGTRYEQYF. The CDR3 DNA is TGTGCCAGCAGCTTATATGGGACACGGTACGAGCAGTACTTC.

The rearrangement joins TRBV10-3 to TRBJ2-4; D gene ambiguous. Looked up from germline, CDR1 is ENHRY and CDR2 is SYGVKD. The CDR3 runs to 15 residues. Trimming removed 0 bases at V and 0 bases at J, with 6 bases between. Written as DNA, the CDR3 is TGTGCCATCAGTGAGTCGGCCGAAGCCAAAAACATTCAGTACTTC. Protein sequence: CAISESAEAKNIQYF.